The 16 T cell receptor beta chains below come from one sample, sequenced in a study of regulatory T cells in long-lasting Graves disease. As for time point: newly diagnosed GD, antithyroid drugs for less than 3 months. PBMC RNA served as the TCR library source. With iRepertoire HTBI primers and Arm-PCR of CDR3 regions, TCR beta libraries were built. TCRdb used MiXCR to reprocess the multiplex PCR reads, holding one entry per CDR3 protein. There are around 420,000 distinct CDR3 sequences in the sample; 15% occur only once, and approximately 7.6% lies in the top ten. The data also belong to a second study, concerning T cells in Graves' hyperthyroidism and ophthalmopathy.

Source: peripheral blood mononuclear cells (PBMCs), taken at new diagnosis, from a patient treated with antithyroid drugs. Source of these receptors: a middle-aged woman with Graves disease.

This clonotype appeared many times. V gene TRBV5-1 combines with J gene TRBJ1-1; D might be TRBD1 (6 bases). In germline, CDR1 is SGHRS, CDR2 YFSETQ. The CDR3 spans 14 residues. Trimming shortened V by 3 bases and J by 1 base, and 10 bases separated the two germline ends. CDR3 coding DNA: TGCGCCAGCAGCTGGGGGCGTAGGAACACTGAAGCTTTCTTT. Amino acids: CASSWGRRNTEAFF.

V and J are TRBV9 and TRBJ2-3; D could derive from TRBD1 or TRBD2 (5 bases each). Germline CDR1 SGDLS, CDR2 YYNGEE. V gave up 0 bases and J gave up 2 bases, with 13 bases separating them. This CDR3 is 16 amino acids long. The CDR3 DNA reads TGTGCCAGCAGCGTAGAGCCGGGACCCACCACAGATACGCAGTATTTT. Residues: CASSVEPGPTTDTQYF.

This clonotype appeared many times. V gene TRBV24-1 combines with J gene TRBJ2-5; tentative D call: TRBD1 (5 bases). Trimming shortened V by 2 bases and J by 1 base, and 10 bases separated the two germline ends. CDR1 is KGHDR and CDR2 is SFDVKD in the germline V gene. The CDR3 runs 15 residues. This CDR3 reads CATSDSQGSQETQYF. The CDR3 DNA follows: TGTGCCACCAGTGATTCCCAGGGAAGCCAAGAGACCCAGTACTTC.

This clonotype was seen ten or more times. This chain uses TRBV28 with TRBJ1-2; D gene uncertain. Germline values: CDR1 MDHEN, CDR2 SYDVKM. The CDR3 has 13 residues. V was clipped by 2 bases and J by 7 bases, with 11 bases between them. The CDR3 here is CASSLIRGFGYTF. CDR3 DNA: TGTGCCAGCAGTTTAATCAGAGGATTTGGCTACACCTTC.

Ten or more counts support this clonotype. The rearrangement joins TRBV28 to TRBJ2-3; 7 bases align to TRBD2. The CDR3 spans 15 residues. Germline V gene data show CDR1 as MDHEN and CDR2 as SYDVKM. Losses at the gene ends were 4 bases for V and 2 bases for J; bases not matched to a gene: 6. The CDR3 bases are TGTGCCAGCAGTTCCCAGCGGGAAAACACAGATACGCAGTATTTT. This sequence encodes CASSSQRENTDTQYF.

With respect to this clonotype: This may come from a read error, since a much larger clone is one base off. In DNA form, the CDR3 reads TGTGCCACCAGCAGAGACGCCTATGACTACACCTTC. Translated: CATSRDAYDYTF. The chain links TRBV15 to TRBJ1-2; no clear D gene. The CDR3 sequence is 12 residues long. Per germline, CDR1 LNHNV and CDR2 YYDKDF (reference sequence).

Ten or more counts support this clonotype. The germline gene is not matched at one end of the junction; a read error may be the cause. The gene calls are TRBV10-2 and TRBJ2-3; D remains ambiguous. Germline V gene lookup returns CDR1 WSHSY and CDR2 SAAADI. This CDR3 contains 13 residues. CDR3 nucleotides: TGTGCCAGCAGTGTTGGGTCCACAGATACGCAGTATTTT. Translated: CASSVGSTDTQYF.

The sample holds many counts of this clonotype. The chain joins TRBV28 to TRBJ2-7; TRBD1 might be the D (6 bases). The CDR3 loop spans 15 amino acids. Germline CDR1 is MDHEN and CDR2 is SYDVKM. The V gene lost 2 bases and the J gene lost 4 bases, with 15 bases spanning the gap. CDR3 sequence: CASSLTGILSYEQYF. The CDR3 region has the DNA TGTGCCAGCAGTTTAACAGGGATTTTAAGTTACGAGCAGTACTTC.

This clonotype came up many times. The V gene is TRBV11-1, the J gene TRBJ2-7; no clear D. Per germline, CDR1 SGHAT and CDR2 FQDESV (reference sequence). The CDR3 sequence is 16 residues long. Deletions cut 1 base from V and 3 bases from J, with 16 bases between. The DNA of the CDR3 is TGTGCCAGCAGCTTAGTTGTGGTATCGGATATCTACGAGCAGTACTTC. This translates into CASSLVVVSDIYEQYF.

The rearrangement joins TRBV5-1 to TRBJ2-1; 15 nucleotides align to TRBD2. This CDR3 has 17 amino acids. The V gene end was trimmed by 6 bases and the J gene end by 2 bases; junction bases not matched to a gene: 6. Germline V gene sequence: CDR1 SGHRS, CDR2 YFSETQ. CDR3 amino acids: CASNSGTSGRTYNEQFF. Here the CDR3 DNA reads TGCGCCAGCAATTCCGGGACTAGCGGGAGGACCTACAATGAGCAGTTCTTC.

This clonotype came up many times. J is TRBJ2-1 and V is TRBV7-2; D may be TRBD2 (6 bases). Germline values: CDR1 SGHTA, CDR2 FQGNSA. V was trimmed by 2 bases and J by 15 bases, leaving 17 bases between them. This CDR3 has 13 residues. The CDR3 region has the DNA TGTGCCAGCAGCTTACGGGAGAGCGGACGGCGGTTCTTC. Translated, it gives CASSLRESGRRFF.

The chain recombines TRBV11-3 with TRBJ1-1, with 7 bases that match TRBD1. V gave up 5 bases and J gave up 6 bases; unmatched junction bases: 3. CDR1 is SGHNT and CDR2 is YENEEA in the germline V gene. The CDR3 runs to 12 residues. CDR3 nucleotide sequence: TGTGCCAGCAGCCGGACAGGAGCTGAAGCTTTCTTT. This codes for CASSRTGAEAFF.

Notes on this clonotype: With only one base between it and a far larger clone, this is likely a read error. The chain has TRBV11-2 and TRBJ2-7; 8 nucleotides match TRBD1. The germline V gene has CDR1 SGHAT and CDR2 FQNNGV. This CDR3 has 13 residues. The J segment lost 7 bases and the V segment lost 8 bases, leaving 10 bases of the junction unmatched. The CDR3 reads CASGLGQGNEQYF. The CDR3, as DNA: TGTGCCAGCGGACTCGGACAGGGCAATGAGCAGTACTTC.

In the case of this clonotype: Given a far larger clone just one base away, this is likely a sequencing read error. The J gene is TRBJ2-7, the V gene TRBV6-2 or TRBV6-3; D uncertain. Germline CDR1 is MNHEY and CDR2 is SVGEGT. Deletions cut 1 base from V and 3 bases from J, with 1 base between. This CDR3 region has 11 residues. CDR3 region: CASSYFYEQYF. The CDR3, as DNA: TGTGCCAGCAGTTACTTCTACGAGCAGTACTTC.

Remarks on this clonotype: A much larger clone differs by one base, so this may be a read error. The CDR3 reads CASSPAGTGSPDTQYF. The CDR3, as DNA: TGTGCCAGCAGTCCCGCCGGGACAGGAAGCCCAGATACGCAGTATTTT. The rearrangement uses TRBV12-3 or TRBV12-4 and TRBJ2-3; TRBD1 matches at 8 bases. This CDR3 has 16 residues. V was pared by 5 bases and J by 4 bases, with 11 bases of the junction left unmatched.

In its sample, this clonotype was seen many times. This chain joins TRBV11-3 and TRBJ2-7; 10 bases match TRBD1. CDR3 length equals 15 residues. V lost 3 bases to trimming and J lost 4 bases; unmatched junction nucleotides: 6. The germline V gene has CDR1 SGHNT and CDR2 YENEEA. CDR3 coding DNA: TGTGCCAGCAGCTTCCCGGGACAGGGGAAGTACGAGCAGTACTTC. Protein sequence: CASSFPGQGKYEQYF.